The 7 T cell receptor beta chains below come from one sample, sequenced in a study of T cell repertoires in cytomegalovirus infection. Using its own MiXCR run on the reads, TCRdb lists one record per CDR3 protein. The table has 200,000 to 300,000 distinct CDR3 sequences, roughly 12% seen once. Sequenced: PBMCs. The receptors originated from a human donor in good health (CMV status not recorded). Some clones in this sample may be carry-over from other donors' samples.

This clonotype was picked up a small number of times. The genes are TRBV11-1 and TRBJ2-7, with D possibly matching TRBD1 (5 bases). Germline loops: CDR1 SGHAT, CDR2 FQDESV (reference sequence). CDR3 length: 14 residues. The V end lost 5 bases, the J end lost 7 bases, and 18 bases lay between the germline ends. CDR3 amino acids: CASSLDRSRREQYF. Written as DNA, the CDR3 is TGTGCCAGCAGCCTAGACAGATCCCGGCGAGAGCAGTACTTC.

This clonotype was seen ten or more times. This chain uses TRBV7-2 with TRBJ2-7, with TRBD2 identical over 7 bases. V lost 1 base to trimming and J lost 3 bases; unmatched junction nucleotides: 3. The CDR3 totals 14 residues. In germline, CDR1 is SGHTA, CDR2 FQGNSA. The DNA of the CDR3 is TGTGCCAGCAGCTTAGAAACGGGGGGCTACGAGCAGTACTTC. Translated, it gives CASSLETGGYEQYF.

This clonotype occurred many times. The chain carries TRBV2 and TRBJ1-2, with D perhaps TRBD1 (5 bases). CDR1 and CDR2 (germline): SNHLY, FYNNEI. V was shortened by 5 bases and J by 6 bases, with 22 bases between the two germline ends. The CDR3 has 16 residues. The DNA for the CDR3 is TGTGCCAGCAGTCCTCTCCCCGGCGGGACGAAGGATGGCTACACCTTC. Translated, it gives CASSPLPGGTKDGYTF.

In this sample, this clonotype turned up a few times. The CDR3 here is CASSWRGRAEQYF. DNA of the CDR3: TGTGCCAGCAGTTGGAGGGGTAGGGCCGAGCAGTACTTC. The chain carries TRBV6-2 or TRBV6-3 and TRBJ2-7, with D perhaps matching TRBD2 (6 bases). CDR1 and CDR2 (germline): MNHEY, SVGEGT. There are 13 residues in the CDR3. V was cut by 4 bases and J by 6 bases, with 13 bases left in between.

The chain has TRBV29-1 and TRBJ2-7; D is unresolved. The length of the CDR3 is 13 residues. The germline V and J ends were trimmed by 3 bases and 3 bases, with 12 bases remaining between them. Per germline, CDR1 SQVTM and CDR2 ANQGSEA. CDR3 sequence: CSVETPPRYEQYF. As DNA, the CDR3 is TGCAGCGTTGAGACCCCCCCCCGCTACGAGCAGTACTTC.

In its sample, this clonotype was seen a few times. J is TRBJ1-4 and V is TRBV29-1; the match to TRBD1 covers 8 bases. Germline loops: CDR1 SQVTM, CDR2 ANQGSEA. Trimming at V came to 1 base and at J to 5 bases, leaving 3 bases not matched to a gene. There are 14 residues in the CDR3. The CDR3, as DNA: TGCAGCGTTGAAGGGACAGGGTCCAATGAAAAACTGTTTTTT. Translated, it gives CSVEGTGSNEKLFF.

V and J are TRBV11-3 and TRBJ2-2; 11 positions agree with TRBD2. V lost 4 bases to trimming and J lost 4 bases; unmatched junction nucleotides: 2. CDR1 and CDR2 from the germline V gene are SGHNT and YENEEA. There are 15 residues in the CDR3. The CDR3 is CASSCTSGSTGELFF. Written as DNA, the CDR3 is TGTGCCAGCAGCTGTACTAGCGGGAGCACCGGGGAGCTGTTTTTT.